The sequence of this TCR beta chain was determined in a study of beta chain features in type 1 diabetes. Study background: Sorted cells numbering some 110 million were examined across all samples. The study, taken as a whole, reports: Any HLA-type effect on TCRB rearrangement remained unresolved here. For type 1 diabetes patients, VDJ junctions showed fewer insertions and more deletions.

Based on CD45RO/CCR7/CD25/CD127/CD95/CD27, CD4+ regulatory, stem cell-like memory, naive and central memory cells were sorted. Reverse transcription of all isolated RNA meant that expressed TCRB transcripts were sequenced. Measured with immunoSEQ multiplex PCR; TCRdb has only the in-frame clones, and not every one. This table holds hundreds of thousands of clones, roughly 31% found once. The CDR3 spans 15 residues. With 5 bases clipped from V and 1 base from J, the junction kept 4 bases outside the gene matches. Germline V CDR1 and CDR2: SGDLS, YYNGEE. Remarks on this clone: Its antigen is not known. This sample also contains other DNA sequences that code for the same CDR3.

The V gene is TRBV9, the J gene TRBJ2-2; 8 nucleotides match TRBD2. This TCR was recovered from a man aged 18 to 30 in good health. The material sequenced was naive CD4+ T cells from blood. CDR3 loop: CASRLAGQNTGELFF. The CDR3 DNA reads as TGTGCCAGCAGGCTAGCGGGTCAGAACACCGGGGAGCTGTTTTTT.